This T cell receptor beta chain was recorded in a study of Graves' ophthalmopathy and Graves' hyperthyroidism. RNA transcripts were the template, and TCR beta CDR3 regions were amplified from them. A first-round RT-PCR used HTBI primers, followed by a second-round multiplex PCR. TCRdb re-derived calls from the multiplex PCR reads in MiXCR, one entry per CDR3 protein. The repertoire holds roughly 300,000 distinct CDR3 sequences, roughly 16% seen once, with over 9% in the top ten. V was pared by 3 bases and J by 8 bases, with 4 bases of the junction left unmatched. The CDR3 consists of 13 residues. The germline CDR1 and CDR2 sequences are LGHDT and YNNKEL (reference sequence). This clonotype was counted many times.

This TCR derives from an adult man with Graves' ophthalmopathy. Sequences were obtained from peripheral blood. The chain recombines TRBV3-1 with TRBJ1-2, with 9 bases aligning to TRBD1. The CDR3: CASSQGQGLGYTF. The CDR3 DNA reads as TGTGCCAGCAGCCAGGGACAGGGCTTAGGCTACACCTTC.